This T cell receptor beta chain was obtained from a study of shared clonotypes between healthy human individuals. As for this clone: Its antigen is undetermined.

General study results and limits: It was expected that sequencing depth would affect clonotype sharing among donors.

Per the germline V gene, CDR1 is MDHEN and CDR2 is SYDVKM. This CDR3 comprises 15 residues. V lost 6 bases and J lost 2, with 11 bases in between. For every subset, genomic DNA was evenly distributed across several immunoSEQ plates. In the original processing: From ImmunoSEQ came sequences covering only the junction and carrying no quality scores, so filtering differed. Only in-frame clones appear in the TCRdb table, and some are missing; sequencing was by immunoSEQ multiplex PCR. Clonal size and the V and J genes are those of that table, whereas D and trimming came from the DNA. The sample has over a million clones; approximately 72% are singletons.

This chain joins TRBV28 and TRBJ1-6, with D perhaps matching TRBD1 (5 bases). The TCR comes from a young man in good health. Sequenced: memory CD4+ T cells sorted from blood. Subset of the sample: CD45RA-negative fraction. The DNA of the CDR3 is TGTGCCAGCAGGGTTTCAGGGACCTATAATTCACCCCTCCACTTT. Encoded protein: CASRVSGTYNSPLHF.